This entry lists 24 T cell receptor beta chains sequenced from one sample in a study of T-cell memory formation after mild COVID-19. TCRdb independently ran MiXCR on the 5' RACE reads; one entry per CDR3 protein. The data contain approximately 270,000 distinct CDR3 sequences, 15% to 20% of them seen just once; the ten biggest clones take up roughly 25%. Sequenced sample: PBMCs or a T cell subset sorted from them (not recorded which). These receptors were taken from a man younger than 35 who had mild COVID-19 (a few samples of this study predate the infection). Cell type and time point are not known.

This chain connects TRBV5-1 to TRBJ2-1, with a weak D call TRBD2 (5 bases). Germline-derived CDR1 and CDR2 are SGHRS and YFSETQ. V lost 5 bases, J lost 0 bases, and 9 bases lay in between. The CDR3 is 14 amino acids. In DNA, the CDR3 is TGCGCCAGCAGGCTTAGCGACTCCTACAATGAGCAGTTCTTC. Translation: CASRLSDSYNEQFF.

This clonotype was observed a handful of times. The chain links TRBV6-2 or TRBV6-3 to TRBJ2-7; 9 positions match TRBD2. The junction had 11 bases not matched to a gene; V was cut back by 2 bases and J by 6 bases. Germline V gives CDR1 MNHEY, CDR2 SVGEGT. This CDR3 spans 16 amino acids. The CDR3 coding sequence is TGTGCCAGCAGTTACCCGGGACTAGCACCGAGGTTCGAGCAGTACTTC. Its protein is CASSYPGLAPRFEQYF.

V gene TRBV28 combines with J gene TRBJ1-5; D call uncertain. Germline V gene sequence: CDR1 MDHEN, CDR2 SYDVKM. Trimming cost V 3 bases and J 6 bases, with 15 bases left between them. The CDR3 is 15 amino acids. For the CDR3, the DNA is TGTGCCAGCAGTTTCTTCTCCGGGATGGGTCAGCCCCAGCATTTT. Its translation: CASSFFSGMGQPQHF.

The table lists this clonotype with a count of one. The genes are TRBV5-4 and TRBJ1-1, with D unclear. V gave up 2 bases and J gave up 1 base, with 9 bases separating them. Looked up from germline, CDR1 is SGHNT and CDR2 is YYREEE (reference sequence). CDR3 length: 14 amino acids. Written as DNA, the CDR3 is TGTGCCAGCAGCTTTATGCCGGGGAACACTGAAGCTTTCTTT. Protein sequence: CASSFMPGNTEAFF. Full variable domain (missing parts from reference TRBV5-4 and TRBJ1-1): ETGVTQSPTHLIKTRGQQVTLRCSSQSGHNTVSWYQQALGQGPQFIFQYYREEENGRGNFPPRFSGLQFPNYSSELNVNALELDDSALYLCASSFMPGNTEAFFGQGTRLTVV.

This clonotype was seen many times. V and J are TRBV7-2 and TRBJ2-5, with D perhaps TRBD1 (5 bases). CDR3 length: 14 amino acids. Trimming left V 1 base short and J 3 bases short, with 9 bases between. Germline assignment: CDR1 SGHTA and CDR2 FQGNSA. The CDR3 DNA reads TGTGCCAGCAGCTTAGGGGGCCTGGAAGAGACCCAGTACTTC. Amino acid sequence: CASSLGGLEETQYF.

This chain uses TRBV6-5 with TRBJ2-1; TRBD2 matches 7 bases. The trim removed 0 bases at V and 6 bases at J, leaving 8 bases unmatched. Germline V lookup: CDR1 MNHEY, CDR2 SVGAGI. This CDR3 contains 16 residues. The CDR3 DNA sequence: TGTGCCAGCAGTTACTCAGCGAGCGGGACGGGCAATGAGCAGTTCTTC. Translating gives CASSYSASGTGNEQFF.

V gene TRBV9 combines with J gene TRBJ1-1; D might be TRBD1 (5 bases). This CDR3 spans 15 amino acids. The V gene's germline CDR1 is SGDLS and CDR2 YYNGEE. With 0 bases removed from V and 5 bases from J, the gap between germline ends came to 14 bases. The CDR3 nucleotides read TGTGCCAGCAGCGTAGCTTCGGGGCGCGAGACTGAAGCTTTCTTT. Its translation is CASSVASGRETEAFF.

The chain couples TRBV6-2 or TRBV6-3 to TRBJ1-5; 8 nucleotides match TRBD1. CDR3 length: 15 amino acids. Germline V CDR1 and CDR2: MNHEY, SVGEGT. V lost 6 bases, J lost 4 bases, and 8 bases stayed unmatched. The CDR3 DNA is TGTGCCAGCAGCCGACCGGGACAGGTAAATCAGCCCCAGCATTTT. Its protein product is CASSRPGQVNQPQHF.

The CDR3 DNA is TGTGCCAGCATTAGAGGTCTCACTGAAGCTTTCTTT. Protein product: CASIRGLTEAFF. The chain has TRBV2 and TRBJ1-1; D is uncertain. Germline assignment: CDR1 SNHLY and CDR2 FYNNEI. There are 12 residues in the CDR3. Trimming removed 7 bases at V and 4 bases at J, with 10 bases between.

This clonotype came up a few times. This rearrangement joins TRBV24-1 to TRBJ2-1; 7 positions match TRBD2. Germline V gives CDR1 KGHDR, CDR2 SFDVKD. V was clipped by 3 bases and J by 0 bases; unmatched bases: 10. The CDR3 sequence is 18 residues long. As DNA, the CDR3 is TGTGCCACCAGTGATGGACGACTAGCTACGAGCTCCTACAATGAGCAGTTCTTC. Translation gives CATSDGRLATSSYNEQFF.

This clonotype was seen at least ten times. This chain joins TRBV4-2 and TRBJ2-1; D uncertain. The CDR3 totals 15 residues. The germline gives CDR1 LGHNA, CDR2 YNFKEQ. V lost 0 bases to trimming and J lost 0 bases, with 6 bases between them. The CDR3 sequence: CASSQDDGSYNEQFF. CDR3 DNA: TGTGCCAGCAGCCAAGATGACGGCTCCTACAATGAGCAGTTCTTC.

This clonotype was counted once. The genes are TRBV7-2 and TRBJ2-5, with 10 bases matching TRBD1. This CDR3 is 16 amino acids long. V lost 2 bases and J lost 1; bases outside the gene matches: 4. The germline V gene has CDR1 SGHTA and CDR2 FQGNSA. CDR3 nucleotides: TGTGCCAGCAGCTTATGGGACAGGGGCTTCCAAGAGACCCAGTACTTC. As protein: CASSLWDRGFQETQYF.

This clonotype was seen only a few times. CDR3 loop: CASKPDSYGYTF. Here the CDR3 DNA reads TGTGCCAGCAAACCCGACAGCTATGGCTACACCTTC. The chain links TRBV2 to TRBJ1-2, with D perhaps TRBD1 (5 bases). The CDR3 is 12 amino acids. The V end lost 7 bases, the J end lost 4 bases, and 10 bases lay between the germline ends. Germline V gene data show CDR1 as SNHLY and CDR2 as FYNNEI.

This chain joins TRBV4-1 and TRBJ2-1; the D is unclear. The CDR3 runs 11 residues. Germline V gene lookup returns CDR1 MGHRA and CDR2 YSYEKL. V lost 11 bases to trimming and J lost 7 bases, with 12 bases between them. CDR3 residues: CACRNRNEQFF. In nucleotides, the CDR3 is TGCGCCTGCCGAAATAGGAATGAGCAGTTCTTC.

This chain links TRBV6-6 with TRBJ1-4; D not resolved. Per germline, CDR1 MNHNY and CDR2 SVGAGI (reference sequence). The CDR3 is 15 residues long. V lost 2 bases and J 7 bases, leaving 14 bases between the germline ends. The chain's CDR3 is CASSYAGLVGEKLFF. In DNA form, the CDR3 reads TGTGCCAGCAGTTACGCCGGGTTGGTTGGTGAAAAACTGTTTTTT.

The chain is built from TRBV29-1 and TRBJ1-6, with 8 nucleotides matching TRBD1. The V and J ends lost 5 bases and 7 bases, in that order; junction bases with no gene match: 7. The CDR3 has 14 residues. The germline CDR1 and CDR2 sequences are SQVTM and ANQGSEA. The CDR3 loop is CSVSGTGGNSPLHF. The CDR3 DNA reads TGCAGCGTTAGCGGGACAGGCGGAAATTCACCCCTCCACTTT. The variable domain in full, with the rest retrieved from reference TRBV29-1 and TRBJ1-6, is SAVISQKPSRDICQRGTSLTIQCQVDSQVTMMFWYRQQPGQSLTLIATANQGSEATYESGFVIDKFPISRPNLTFSTLTVSNMSPEDSSIYLCSVSGTGGNSPLHFGNGTRLTVT.

In DNA form, the CDR3 reads TGTGCCAGCAGTAGTACTAGCGGGGGCGCCGAGACCCAGTACTTC. This translates into CASSSTSGGAETQYF. V and J are TRBV12-3 or TRBV12-4 and TRBJ2-5; the match to TRBD2 covers 11 bases. The CDR3 spans 15 residues. Losses at the gene ends were 5 bases for V and 5 bases for J; bases not matched to a gene: 7.

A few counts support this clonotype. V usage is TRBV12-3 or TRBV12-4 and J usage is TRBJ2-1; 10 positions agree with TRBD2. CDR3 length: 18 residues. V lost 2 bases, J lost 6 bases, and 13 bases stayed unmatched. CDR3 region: CASSLPLLAGGPSNEQFF. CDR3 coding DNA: TGTGCCAGCAGTTTACCCCTCTTAGCGGGGGGCCCATCCAATGAGCAGTTCTTC.

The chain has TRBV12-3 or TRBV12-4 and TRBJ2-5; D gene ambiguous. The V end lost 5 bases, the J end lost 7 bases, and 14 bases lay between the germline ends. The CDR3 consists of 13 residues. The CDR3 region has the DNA TGTGCCAGCAGTCCCCCTGGGGTTGTGACCCAGTACTTC. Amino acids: CASSPPGVVTQYF.

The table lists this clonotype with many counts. This CDR3 reads CASSLRTGETQYF. The CDR3 bases are TGTGCCAGCAGCTTGAGGACAGGGGAGACCCAGTACTTC. The rearrangement links TRBV5-4 to TRBJ2-5, with 8 bases aligning to TRBD1. The V gene end was trimmed by 1 base and the J gene end by 5 bases; junction bases not matched to a gene: 1. Germline V lookup: CDR1 SGHNT, CDR2 YYREEE (reference sequence). The CDR3 is 13 residues long.

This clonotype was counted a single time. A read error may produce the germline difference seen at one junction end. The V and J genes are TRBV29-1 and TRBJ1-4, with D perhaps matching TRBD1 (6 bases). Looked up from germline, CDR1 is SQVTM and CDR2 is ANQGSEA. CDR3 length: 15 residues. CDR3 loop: CSAEMGAGTNEKLFF. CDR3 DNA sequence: TGCAGCGCTGAAATGGGGGCTGGCACTAATGAAAAACTGTTTTTT.

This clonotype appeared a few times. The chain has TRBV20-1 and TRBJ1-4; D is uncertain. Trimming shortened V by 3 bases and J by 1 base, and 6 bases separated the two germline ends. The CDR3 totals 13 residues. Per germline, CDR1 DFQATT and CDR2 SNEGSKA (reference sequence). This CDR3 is CSARRVTNEKLFF. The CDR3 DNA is TGCAGTGCTAGGCGGGTAACTAATGAAAAACTGTTTTTT.

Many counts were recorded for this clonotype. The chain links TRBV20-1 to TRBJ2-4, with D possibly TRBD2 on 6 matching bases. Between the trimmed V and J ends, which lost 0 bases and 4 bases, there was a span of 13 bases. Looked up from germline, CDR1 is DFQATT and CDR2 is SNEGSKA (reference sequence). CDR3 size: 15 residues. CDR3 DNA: TGCAGTGCTAGAGATTGGGGGGAACTGAAAAACATTCAGTACTTC. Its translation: CSARDWGELKNIQYF.

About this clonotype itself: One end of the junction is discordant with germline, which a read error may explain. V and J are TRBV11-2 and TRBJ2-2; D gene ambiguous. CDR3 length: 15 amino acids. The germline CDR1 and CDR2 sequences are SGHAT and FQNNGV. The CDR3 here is CASTPGHANTGELFF. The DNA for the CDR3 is TGTGCCAGCACCCCAGGCCACGCGAACACAGGGGAGCTGTTTTTT.